These 10 T cell receptor beta chains were all obtained from the same sample, sequenced in a study of a mutant IDH1 vaccine in newly diagnosed glioma. Documented time point: baseline, week 1 (first vaccination visit). Stated treatment: pre-vaccination baseline after standard-of-care therapy. TCRdb's copy holds only in-frame clones and misses some; the assay was immunoSEQ multiplex PCR. This table holds about 59,000 clones, around 90% found once. Specimen: PBMCs, collected from a glioma patient treated with radiotherapy, temozolomide or both. The receptors come from a man in his forties or fifties with glioma.

This chain connects TRBV30 to TRBJ1-1, with D unresolved. CDR1 and CDR2 (germline): GTSNPN, SVGIG (reference sequence). The CDR3 contains 12 residues. V was shortened by 1 base and J by 1 base, with 4 bases between the two germline ends. The CDR3 spells CAWSERNTEAFF. DNA of the CDR3: TGTGCCTGGAGTGAGAGGAACACTGAAGCTTTCTTT.

The V call is TRBV29-1, the J call TRBJ1-2; 8 positions agree with TRBD1. CDR3 length equals 12 residues. J gave up 8 bases and V 4 bases, and 6 bases lay outside the gene matches. The V gene's germline CDR1 is SQVTM and CDR2 ANQGSEA. The DNA for the CDR3 is TGCAGCGTTGTGGACAGGGTAATCGGCTACACCTTC. Its protein product is CSVVDRVIGYTF.

The chain links TRBV6-1 to TRBJ2-2; TRBD1 or TRBD2 may be the D gene (6 bases each). The CDR3 consists of 15 residues. Germline V gene lookup returns CDR1 MNHNS and CDR2 SASEGT. Trimming removed 4 bases at V and 6 bases at J, with 15 bases between. Here the CDR3 DNA reads TGTGCCAGCAGTGCCACCGGGGGCGCTTCCGGGGAGCTGTTTTTT. Residues: CASSATGGASGELFF.

The chain joins TRBV29-1 to TRBJ2-5; tentative D call: TRBD2 (5 bases). Trimming pared 4 bases from V and 3 bases from J, leaving 9 bases between. Germline-derived CDR1 and CDR2 are SQVTM and ANQGSEA. The CDR3 length is 12 residues. The CDR3 bases are TGCAGCGTTGGGACTTTCAAAGAGACCCAGTACTTC. Its protein is CSVGTFKETQYF.

The chain links TRBV18 to TRBJ1-4; no clear D gene. The CDR3 covers 17 residues. Germline V gene lookup returns CDR1 KGHSH and CDR2 LQKENI. V lost 2 bases, J lost 4 bases, and 17 bases lay in between. The DNA for the CDR3 is TGTGCCAGCTCACCAGTGGACGGACGGGCGGGTAATGAAAAACTGTTTTTT. It encodes CASSPVDGRAGNEKLFF.

This chain links TRBV7-2 with TRBJ2-7, with a possible D match to TRBD1 (5 bases). CDR3 size: 14 residues. CDR1 and CDR2 (germline): SGHTA, FQGNSA. Trimming took 1 base from V and 4 from J, leaving 11 bases between them. This CDR3 is CASSLGMGLYEQYF. The CDR3 DNA follows: TGTGCCAGCAGCTTAGGAATGGGGCTTTACGAGCAGTACTTC.

The chain couples TRBV18 to TRBJ1-1; tentative D call: TRBD1 (5 bases). CDR1 and CDR2 from the germline V gene are KGHSH and LQKENI. The CDR3 spans 13 residues. V was clipped by 3 bases and J by 5 bases, with 10 bases between them. The CDR3 is CASSPYGGTEAFF. The DNA of the CDR3 is TGTGCCAGCTCACCTTACGGGGGGACTGAAGCTTTCTTT. Variable domain in full (rest from reference TRBV18 and TRBJ1-1): NAGVMQNPRHLVRRRGQEARLRCSPMKGHSHVYWYRQLPEEGLKFMVYLQKENIIDESGMPKERFSAEFPKEGPSILRIQQVVRGDSAAYFCASSPYGGTEAFFGQGTRLTVV.

The J gene is TRBJ1-5, the V gene TRBV6-6; 7 nucleotides align to TRBD1. This CDR3 has 16 residues. Trimming took 5 bases from V and 0 from J; bases not matched to a gene: 7. Germline lookup yields CDR1 MNHNY and CDR2 SVGAGI (reference sequence). The CDR3 sequence: CASSPRDSNSNQPQHF. The CDR3, as DNA: TGTGCCAGCAGTCCCCGGGACAGCAATAGCAATCAGCCCCAGCATTTT.

The genes are TRBV4-1 and TRBJ2-3; 10 nucleotides agree with TRBD2. The CDR3 has 16 residues. In germline, CDR1 is MGHRA, CDR2 YSYEKL. Trimming at V came to 1 base and at J to 1 base, leaving 2 bases not matched to a gene. CDR3 sequence: CASSQGGLAGTDTQYF. Here the CDR3 DNA reads TGCGCCAGCAGCCAAGGCGGACTAGCGGGCACAGATACGCAGTATTTT.

V is TRBV29-1 and J is TRBJ1-1; a possible D gene is TRBD1 (6 bases). Trimming took off 6 bases at V and 1 base at J, with 15 bases between the two ends. This CDR3 has 14 residues. CDR1 and CDR2 (germline): SQVTM, ANQGSEA. The CDR3 coding sequence is TGCAGCGTCCGGTCCGGGACACGGAACACTGAAGCTTTCTTT. The encoded protein is CSVRSGTRNTEAFF.